This T cell receptor beta chain was documented in a study of blood T cell repertoires in COVID-19. In the study overall: The study drew acute and convalescent COVID-19 samples from the United States, Italy and Spain. The cDNA or gDNA used as material had been derived from T cells, B-cell-depleted T cells, or PBMCs.

Germline loops: CDR1 LNHDA, CDR2 SQIVND (reference sequence). There are 16 residues in the CDR3. Trimming cost V 7 bases and J 0 bases; bases outside gene matches: 8. Methods used by the authors: Nucleated cell counts were estimated from reference gene primer amplification. The method was immunoSEQ multiplex PCR; TCRdb's version includes in-frame clones alone and lacks a portion of them. V, J and clone size derive from that table, while D and trimming were established from the DNA sequence. The sample lists around 110,000 clones; approximately 90% were seen once. This receptor was obtained from a human donor with active COVID-19. The donor label of this sample is uncertain. The V gene is TRBV19, the J gene TRBJ2-2, with 7 bases lining up with TRBD1. Sequencing used peripheral blood. CDR3 nucleotide sequence: TGTGCCAGTACCATACTCGGGACAGCGAACACCGGGGAGCTGTTTTTT. This translates into CASTILGTANTGELFF.